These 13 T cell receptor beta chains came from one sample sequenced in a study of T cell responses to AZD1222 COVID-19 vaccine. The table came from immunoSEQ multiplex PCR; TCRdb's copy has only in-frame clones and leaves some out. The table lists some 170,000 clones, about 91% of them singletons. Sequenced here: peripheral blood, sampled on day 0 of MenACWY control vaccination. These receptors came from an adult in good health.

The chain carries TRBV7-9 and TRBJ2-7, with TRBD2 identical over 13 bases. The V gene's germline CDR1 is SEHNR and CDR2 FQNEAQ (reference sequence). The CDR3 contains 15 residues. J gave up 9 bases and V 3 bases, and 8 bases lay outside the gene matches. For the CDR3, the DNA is TGTGCCAGCAGCTTTACTAGCGGGAGGGCAGATGGGCAGTACTTC. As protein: CASSFTSGRADGQYF.

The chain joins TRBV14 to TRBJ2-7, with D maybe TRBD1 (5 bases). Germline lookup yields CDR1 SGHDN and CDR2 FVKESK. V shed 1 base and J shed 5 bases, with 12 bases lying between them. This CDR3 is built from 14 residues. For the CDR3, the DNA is TGTGCCAGCAGCCAAGGCCAGGGCATCAACGAGCAGTACTTC. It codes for CASSQGQGINEQYF.

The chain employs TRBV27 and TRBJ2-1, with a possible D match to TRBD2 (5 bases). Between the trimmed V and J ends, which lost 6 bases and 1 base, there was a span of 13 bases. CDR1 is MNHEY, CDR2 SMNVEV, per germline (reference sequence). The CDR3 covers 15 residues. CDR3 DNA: TGTGCCAGCAGAGATGACCGGAGGTCCTACAATGAGCAGTTCTTC. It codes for CASRDDRRSYNEQFF.

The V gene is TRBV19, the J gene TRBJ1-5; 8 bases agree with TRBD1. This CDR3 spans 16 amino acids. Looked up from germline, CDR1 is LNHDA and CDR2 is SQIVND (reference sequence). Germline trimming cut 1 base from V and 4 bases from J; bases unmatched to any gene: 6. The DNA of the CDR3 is TGTGCCAGTAGTATAGGGGACAGGTCCTTAAATCAGCCCCAGCATTTT. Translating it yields CASSIGDRSLNQPQHF.

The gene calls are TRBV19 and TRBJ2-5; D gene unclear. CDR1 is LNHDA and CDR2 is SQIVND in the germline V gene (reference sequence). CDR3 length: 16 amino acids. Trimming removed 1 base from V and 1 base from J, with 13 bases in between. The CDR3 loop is CASSIVFGGSQETQYF. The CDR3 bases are TGTGCCAGTAGTATAGTTTTTGGCGGTTCCCAAGAGACCCAGTACTTC.

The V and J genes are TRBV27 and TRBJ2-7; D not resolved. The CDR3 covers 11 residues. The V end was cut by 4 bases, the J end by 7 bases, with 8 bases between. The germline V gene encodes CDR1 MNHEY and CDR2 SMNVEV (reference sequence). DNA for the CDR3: TGTGCCAGCAGTTCTGGGTGGGAGCAGTACTTC. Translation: CASSSGWEQYF.

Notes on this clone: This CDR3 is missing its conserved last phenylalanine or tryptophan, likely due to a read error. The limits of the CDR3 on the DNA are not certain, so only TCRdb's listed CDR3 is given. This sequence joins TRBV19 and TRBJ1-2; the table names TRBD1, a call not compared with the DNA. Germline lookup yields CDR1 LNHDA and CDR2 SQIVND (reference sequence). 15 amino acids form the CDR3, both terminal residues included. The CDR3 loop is CASRPMGTGWETASL.

CDR3 region: CASSGDRPYEQYF. Written as DNA, the CDR3 is TGTGCCAGCAGCGGCGACAGGCCCTACGAGCAGTACTTC. The chain recombines TRBV5-4 with TRBJ2-7, with TRBD1 as a possible D gene (6 bases). The germline V and J ends were trimmed by 4 bases and 2 bases, with 10 bases remaining between them. Germline V CDR1 and CDR2: SGHNT, YYREEE (reference sequence). The CDR3 is made up of 13 amino acids.

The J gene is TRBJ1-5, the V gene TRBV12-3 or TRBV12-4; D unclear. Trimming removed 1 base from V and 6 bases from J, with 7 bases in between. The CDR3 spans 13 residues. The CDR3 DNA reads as TGTGCCAGCAGTTTAGTAGGGATTCAGCCCCAGCATTTT. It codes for CASSLVGIQPQHF.

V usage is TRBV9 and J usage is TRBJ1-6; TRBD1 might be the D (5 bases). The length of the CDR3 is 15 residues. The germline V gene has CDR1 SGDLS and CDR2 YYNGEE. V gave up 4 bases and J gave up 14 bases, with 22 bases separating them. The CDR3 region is CASSLKLGDASSLHF. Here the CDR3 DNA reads TGTGCCAGCAGCCTTAAGCTAGGGGATGCGAGCTCCCTCCACTTT.

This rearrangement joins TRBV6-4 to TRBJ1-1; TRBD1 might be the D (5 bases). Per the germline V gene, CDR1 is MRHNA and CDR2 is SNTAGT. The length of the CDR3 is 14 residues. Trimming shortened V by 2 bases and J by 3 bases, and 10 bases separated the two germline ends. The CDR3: CASSDRGWHTEAFF. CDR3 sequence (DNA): TGTGCCAGCAGTGACAGGGGCTGGCACACTGAAGCTTTCTTT.

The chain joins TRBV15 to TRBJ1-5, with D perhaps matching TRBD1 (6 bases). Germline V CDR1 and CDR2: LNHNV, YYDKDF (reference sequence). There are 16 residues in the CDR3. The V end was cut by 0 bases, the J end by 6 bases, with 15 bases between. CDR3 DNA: TGTGCCACCAGCAGAGATTCGAGGGGGGAGCGTCAGCCCCAGCATTTT. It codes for CATSRDSRGERQPQHF.

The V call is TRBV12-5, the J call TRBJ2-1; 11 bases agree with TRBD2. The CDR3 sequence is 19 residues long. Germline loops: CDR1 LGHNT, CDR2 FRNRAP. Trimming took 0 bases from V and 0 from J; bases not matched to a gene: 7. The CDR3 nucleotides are TGTGCTAGTGGTTTGGTGCGACTAGCGGGACCCAGCTCCTACAATGAGCAGTTCTTC. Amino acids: CASGLVRLAGPSSYNEQFF.